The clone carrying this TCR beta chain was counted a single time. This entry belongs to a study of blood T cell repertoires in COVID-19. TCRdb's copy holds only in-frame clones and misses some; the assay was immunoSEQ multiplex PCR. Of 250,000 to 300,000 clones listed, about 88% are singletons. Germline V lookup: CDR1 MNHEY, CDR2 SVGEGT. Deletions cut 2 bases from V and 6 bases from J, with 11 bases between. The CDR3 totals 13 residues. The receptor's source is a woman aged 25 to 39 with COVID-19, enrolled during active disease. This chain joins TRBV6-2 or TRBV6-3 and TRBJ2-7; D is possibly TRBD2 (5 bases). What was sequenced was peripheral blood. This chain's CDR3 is CASSYNLRGEQYF. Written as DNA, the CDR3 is TGTGCCAGCAGTTACAATCTCCGGGGCGAGCAGTACTTC.